This T cell receptor (beta chain) was captured by sequencing in a study of T cells in Graves' hyperthyroidism and ophthalmopathy. Study context: Upon initial diagnosis and before any treatment, peripheral blood was collected.

Patients having uncontrolled infection, another autoimmune disease, pregnancy or lactation were not included. General study findings and limits: Ophthalmopathy onset followed model prediction by a median roughly six months. Most thyroid clonotypes expanded above 0.001 were also detected in blood.

Deletions cut 4 bases from V and 1 base from J, with 14 bases between. This CDR3 region has 16 residues. Looked up from germline, CDR1 is MNHEY and CDR2 is SVGAGI. Researchers amplified the TCR beta CDR3 regions from RNA transcripts. The HTBI primer set was used in a first-round RT-PCR of the TCR CDR3. TCRdb ran MiXCR on the multiplex PCR reads and lists one entry per CDR3 protein. The sample lists approximately 480,000 distinct CDR3 sequences; under 25% were seen once. The sample holds many counts of this clonotype. As yet, its antigen is unknown. This rearrangement joins TRBV6-5 to TRBJ1-3, with D possibly being TRBD1 (6 bases). The TCR sequence derives from a man aged 18 to 29 with Graves' hyperthyroidism. The sequencing sample was made of blood. Written as DNA, the CDR3 is TGTGCCAGCAGTTCATATCTACAGGGATCTGGAAACACCATATATTTT. Translation gives CASSSYLQGSGNTIYF.